This TCR beta chain was sequenced for a study of blood T cell repertoires in COVID-19. Study overall: Samples representing acute and convalescent COVID-19 were sourced from the United States, Italy and Spain. Nucleic acid was either cDNA or gDNA, and it came from T cells, B-cell-depleted T cells, or PBMCs.

The germline CDR1 and CDR2 sequences are KGHDR and SFDVKD. CDR3 length equals 17 residues. The V and J ends lost 2 bases and 7 bases, in that order; junction bases with no gene match: 8. Which cohort a participant joined came from the clinical history participants gave. Generated by immunoSEQ multiplex PCR, the TCRdb table keeps only in-frame clones and is missing some. The sample lists about 280,000 clones; more than 75% were seen once. The material sequenced was PBMCs or T cells enriched from blood (not recorded which). The V call is TRBV24-1, the J call TRBJ1-5, with TRBD1 matching over 12 bases. The receptor was isolated from a woman aged 55-70 years in a cohort exposed to, infected with or recovered from COVID-19 (not recorded which). The CDR3 DNA follows: TGTGCCACCAGTGATTCCGGGACAGGGGGCGCGGGGCAGCCCCAGCATTTT. Translation: CATSDSGTGGAGQPQHF.